The 9 T cell receptor beta chains presented below share a single source sample, sequenced in a study of Ad26.COV2.S vaccination and SARS-CoV-2 variants. The assay was immunoSEQ multiplex PCR, and TCRdb's table has in-frame clones only and misses some. The sample has 350,000 to 450,000 clones, more than 75% seen once. Treatment specified: roughly 19 received Ad26.COV2.S at low or high dose, single or two shots; about five received placebo; per-sample allocation not given. Day 63 after the first injection of vaccine or placebo was the sampling time. Sequences were derived from peripheral blood, sampled in a trial of Ad26.COV2.S vaccine versus placebo. The receptors come from a person between 18 and 59 years old who received the Ad26.COV2.S COVID-19 vaccine or a placebo.

V gene TRBV5-4 combines with J gene TRBJ2-1, with 9 bases identical to TRBD1. V shed 4 bases and J 4 bases; nucleotides not matched to a gene: 9. Germline V gene lookup returns CDR1 SGHNT and CDR2 YYREEE (reference sequence). The CDR3 runs to 16 residues. Here the CDR3 reads CASSQKGQGRYNEQFF. DNA of the CDR3: TGTGCCAGCAGCCAAAAAGGACAGGGGAGGTACAATGAGCAGTTCTTC. Variable domain in full (rest from reference TRBV5-4 and TRBJ2-1): ETGVTQSPTHLIKTRGQQVTLRCSSQSGHNTVSWYQQALGQGPQFIFQYYREEENGRGNFPPRFSGLQFPNYSSELNVNALELDDSALYLCASSQKGQGRYNEQFFGPGTRLTVL.

This clone came up many times. An end of the junction does not agree with germline; a read error may underlie this. The V call is TRBV4-3, the J call TRBJ1-1; 8 positions agree with TRBD1. Germline V CDR1 and CDR2: LGHNA, YSLEER. This CDR3 comprises 15 residues. The CDR3 DNA is TGCGCCAGCAGCCAAGAAGGTCCGGGCGGACAGGGATCAAGTTTT. It codes for CASSQEGPGGQGSSF.

CDR3 in amino acids: CASSPPRGQGARTEAFF. CDR3 nucleotides: TGTGCCAGTAGCCCCCCCCGGGGACAGGGGGCGAGGACTGAAGCTTTCTTT. V is TRBV19 and J is TRBJ1-1; 12 positions match TRBD1. CDR3 size: 17 residues. Germline CDR1 and CDR2: LNHDA and SQIVND (reference sequence). V lost 6 bases and J lost 5; bases outside the gene matches: 13.

CDR3 in amino acids: CASNSPGKQPQHF. The CDR3 bases are TGTGCCAGCAACTCTCCGGGGAAACAGCCCCAGCATTTT. The gene calls are TRBV28 and TRBJ1-5; D is ambiguous. The CDR3 length is 13 residues. Germline loops: CDR1 MDHEN, CDR2 SYDVKM. V was cut by 7 bases and J by 7 bases, with 14 bases left in between.

The rearrangement uses TRBV7-8 and TRBJ2-5, with 8 nucleotides matching TRBD1. The germline CDR1 and CDR2 sequences are SGHVS and FQNEAQ. The CDR3 runs to 14 residues. V lost 7 bases to trimming and J lost 1 base; unmatched junction nucleotides: 5. Here the CDR3 DNA reads TGTGCCAGCACCATTACAGGGGGCCAAGAGACCCAGTACTTC. Translation: CASTITGGQETQYF.

In its sample, this clone was seen once. The genes are TRBV5-6 and TRBJ1-1; D call uncertain. Trimming cost V 1 base and J 8 bases, with 9 bases left between them. This CDR3 comprises 12 residues. Germline V CDR1 and CDR2: SGHDT, YYEEEE. CDR3 region: CASSLMDVEAFF. DNA for the CDR3: TGTGCCAGCAGCTTGATGGACGTCGAAGCTTTCTTT. The full variable domain, with the rest looked up from reference TRBV5-6 and TRBJ1-1, is DAGVTQSPTHLIKTRGQQVTLRCSPKSGHDTVSWYQQALGQGPQFIFQYYEEEERQRGNFPDRFSGHQFPNYSSELNVNALLLGDSALYLCASSLMDVEAFFGQGTRLTVV.

The chain uses TRBV12-3 or TRBV12-4 and TRBJ2-1, with D unresolved. CDR3 length: 12 amino acids. The germline V and J ends were trimmed by 9 bases and 10 bases, with 16 bases remaining between them. The CDR3 nucleotides read TGTGCCAGTAGGGCAGAGGTTTGGGAGCAGTTCTTC. Translating gives CASRAEVWEQFF.

The CDR3 is CATSGGSKTIYF. CDR3 sequence (DNA): TGTGCCACCAGCGGGGGGTCCAAAACCATATATTTT. V is TRBV15 and J is TRBJ1-3; possibly TRBD1 for D (5 bases). CDR1 is LNHNV and CDR2 is YYDKDF in the germline V gene (reference sequence). Trimming took 5 bases from V and 10 from J, leaving 12 bases between them. This CDR3 is built from 12 residues. Combining the CDR3 with reference TRBV15 and TRBJ1-3 gives the whole variable domain DAMVIQNPRYQVTQFGKPVTLSCSQTLNHNVMYWYQQKSSQAPKLLFHYYDKDFNNEADTPDNFQSRRPNTSFCFLDIRSPGLGDTAMYLCATSGGSKTIYFGEGSWLTVV.

The chain is built from TRBV12-5 and TRBJ2-5; D is possibly TRBD1 (6 bases). The CDR3 has 17 amino acids. Germline values: CDR1 LGHNT, CDR2 FRNRAP. The V gene lost 0 bases and the J gene lost 0 bases, with 14 bases spanning the gap. CDR3 nucleotides: TGTGCTAGTGGTTTGGTCCACTCTACAGGGAACCAAGAGACCCAGTACTTC. It specifies CASGLVHSTGNQETQYF.